This TCR beta chain comes out of a study of preoperative IRX-2 immunotherapy in early breast cancer. Noted treatment: preoperative locoregional IRX-2 cytokine immunotherapy. Some clones are missing from TCRdb's copy, which holds only in-frame ones; the method was immunoSEQ multiplex PCR. The sample has almost 35,000 clones; 90% to 95% are singletons. Sampling was carried out from a patient treated with IRX-2 immunotherapy. This clonotype originated in a human donor with breast cancer.

CDR3 in amino acids: CASSPETWTLKNTEAFF. CDR3 sequence (DNA): TGTGCCAGCAGCCCTGAGACCTGGACTCTGAAAAACACTGAAGCTTTCTTT. The gene calls are TRBV5-5 and TRBJ1-1, with unresolved D. V lost 4 bases and J 2 bases, leaving 21 bases between the germline ends. The germline CDR1 and CDR2 sequences are SGHKS and YYEKEE (reference sequence). CDR3 length: 17 amino acids.